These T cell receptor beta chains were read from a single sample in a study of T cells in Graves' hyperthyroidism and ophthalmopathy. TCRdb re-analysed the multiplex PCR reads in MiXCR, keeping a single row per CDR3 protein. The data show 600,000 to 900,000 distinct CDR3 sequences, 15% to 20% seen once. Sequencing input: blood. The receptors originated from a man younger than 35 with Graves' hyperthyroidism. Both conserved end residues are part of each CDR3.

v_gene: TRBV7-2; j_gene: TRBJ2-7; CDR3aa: CASSLGRTGGYEQYF
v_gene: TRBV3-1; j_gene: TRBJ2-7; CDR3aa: CASSPIWSSYEQYF
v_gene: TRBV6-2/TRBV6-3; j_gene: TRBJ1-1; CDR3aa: CASSGTGGSTEAFF
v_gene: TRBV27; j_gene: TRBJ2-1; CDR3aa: CASSRPGTGFNEQFF
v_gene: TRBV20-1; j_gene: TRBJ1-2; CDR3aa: CSAPFGASNYGYTF
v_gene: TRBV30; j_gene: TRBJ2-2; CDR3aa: CARNAPGQNTGELFF
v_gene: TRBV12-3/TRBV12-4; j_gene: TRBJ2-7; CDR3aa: CASSFGVTGLYREQYF
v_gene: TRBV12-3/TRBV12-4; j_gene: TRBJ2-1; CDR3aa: CASSPDYAMGEQFF
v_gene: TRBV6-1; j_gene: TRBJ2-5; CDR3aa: CASSAPGQGETQYF
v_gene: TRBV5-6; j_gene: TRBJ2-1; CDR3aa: CASSFSIGPSSYNEQFF
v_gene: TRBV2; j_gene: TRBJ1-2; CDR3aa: CASSGQGGGYTF
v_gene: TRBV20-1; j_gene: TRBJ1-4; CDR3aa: CSARDPQGRGEKLFF
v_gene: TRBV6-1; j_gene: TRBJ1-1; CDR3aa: CASGDVDVNTEAFF
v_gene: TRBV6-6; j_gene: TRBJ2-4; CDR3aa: CASSYSPGGLDIQYF
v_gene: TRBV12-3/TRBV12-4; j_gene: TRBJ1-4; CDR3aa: CASSFIGNEKLFF
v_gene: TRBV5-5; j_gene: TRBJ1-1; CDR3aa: CASSLRFRNTEAFF
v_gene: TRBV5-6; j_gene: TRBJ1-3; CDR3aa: CASRPGPAGNTIYF
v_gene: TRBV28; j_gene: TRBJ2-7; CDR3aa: CASRTGQGPYEQYF
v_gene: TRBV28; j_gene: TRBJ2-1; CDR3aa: CASSSPPDRFGNEQFF
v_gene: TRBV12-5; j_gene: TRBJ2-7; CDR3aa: CAKWASSYEQYF
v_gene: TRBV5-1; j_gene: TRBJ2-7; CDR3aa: CASSLGTSGRIGYEQYF
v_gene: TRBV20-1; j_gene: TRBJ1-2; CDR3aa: CSAWPLGGQGGAGYTF
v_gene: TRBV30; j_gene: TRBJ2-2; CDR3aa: CAWTRTGWAGELFF
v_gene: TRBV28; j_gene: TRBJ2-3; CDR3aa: CASSSRSGRAGYTQYF
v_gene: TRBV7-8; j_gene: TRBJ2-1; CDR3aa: CASSLAGTSGRSYNEQFF
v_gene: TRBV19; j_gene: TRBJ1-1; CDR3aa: CAAGTGGENTEAFF
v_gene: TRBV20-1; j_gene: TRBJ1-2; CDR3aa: CSARRLSGQGALYGYTF
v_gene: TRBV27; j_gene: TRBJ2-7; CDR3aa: CASSFFPTSGSHEQYF
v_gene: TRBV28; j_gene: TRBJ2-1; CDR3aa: CASSSTGWEEQFF
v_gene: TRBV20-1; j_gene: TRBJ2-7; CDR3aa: CSATRVSYEQYF
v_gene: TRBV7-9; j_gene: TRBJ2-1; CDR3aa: CASSLGRDWELEQFF
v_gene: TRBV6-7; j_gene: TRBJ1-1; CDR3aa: CASSQHGRGPNTEAFF
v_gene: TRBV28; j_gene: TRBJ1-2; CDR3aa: CASSLIDRDGGYTF
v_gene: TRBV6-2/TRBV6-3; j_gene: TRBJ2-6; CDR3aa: CASSQIFGQGAHPLSGANVLTF
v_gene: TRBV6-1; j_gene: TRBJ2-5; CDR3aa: CATKREGREVETQYF
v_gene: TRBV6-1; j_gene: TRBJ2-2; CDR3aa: CASKVNTGELFF
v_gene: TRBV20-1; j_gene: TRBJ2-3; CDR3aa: CSAKPAGFTDTQYF
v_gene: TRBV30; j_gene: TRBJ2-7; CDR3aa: CAWSVGVLGEQYF
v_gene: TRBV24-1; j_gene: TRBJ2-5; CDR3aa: CATSTAGTGREETQYF
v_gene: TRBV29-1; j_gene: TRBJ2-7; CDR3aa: CSVEFQGARYEQYF
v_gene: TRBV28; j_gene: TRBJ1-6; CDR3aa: CASSFPLLGALGSPLHF
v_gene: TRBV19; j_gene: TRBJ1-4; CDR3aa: CASSIDSANEKLFF
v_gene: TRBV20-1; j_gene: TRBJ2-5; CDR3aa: CSARVGGGETQYF
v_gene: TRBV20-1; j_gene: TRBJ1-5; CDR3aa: CSAMDRANQPQHF
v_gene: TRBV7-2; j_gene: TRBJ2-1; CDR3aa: CASSPGPEQFF
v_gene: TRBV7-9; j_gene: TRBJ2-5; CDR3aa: CASSHGAGTGVETQYF